This TCR beta chain was captured by sequencing in a study of early T cells in non-severe SARS-CoV-2 infection. Study-wide context: Unsorted whole-blood RNA was sequenced in bulk, leaving chains unpaired.

Unique molecular identifiers were affixed to single, distinct cDNA molecules. TCRdb called the 5' RACE reads again in MiXCR, with one record for every CDR3 protein. Seen here are tens of thousands of distinct CDR3 sequences, roughly 23% observed once, and the top ten hold about 4.7%. The V segment lost 7 bases and the J segment 1 base; nucleotides outside the gene matches: 2. Germline CDR1 is SNHLY and CDR2 is FYNNEI. The CDR3 length is 13 residues. The chain has TRBV2 and TRBJ2-3, with 7 bases aligning to TRBD1. This clonotype was sampled from an adult who was a healthcare worker with PCR-confirmed SARS-CoV-2 infection or an uninfected control (not recorded which). The material was whole blood, obtained at baseline. CDR3 amino acids: CASTGQGTDTQYF. The CDR3 coding sequence is TGTGCCAGCACCGGACAGGGCACAGATACGCAGTATTTT.